The 31 T cell receptor beta chains in this list originate from one sample, sequenced in a study of shared clonotypes between healthy human individuals. TCRdb keeps only in-frame clones here, not all; method: immunoSEQ multiplex PCR. Of 2.3 million or so clones listed, about 92% are singletons. The source material was naive CD4+ T cells from PBMCs. The subset is: CD45RA+ positively selected. These receptors originate from a man younger than 30 in good health. Some clones in this sample may be carry-over from other donors' samples.

The gene calls are TRBV6-6 and TRBJ1-3; D gene ambiguous. Germline loops: CDR1 MNHNY, CDR2 SVGAGI (reference sequence). CDR3 length equals 14 residues. V lost 0 bases and J lost 3, with 6 bases in between. The CDR3: CASSYSTGGNTIYF. CDR3 nucleotides: TGTGCCAGCAGTTACTCGACGGGTGGAAACACCATATATTTT.

Notes on this clone: Other DNA sequences in the same sample also yield this CDR3. The chain joins TRBV28 to TRBJ1-5; weak D call: TRBD1 (5 bases). V dropped 2 bases and J dropped 0 bases, with 8 bases sitting between them. Germline CDR1 and CDR2: MDHEN and SYDVKM. The CDR3 has 15 residues. In nucleotides, the CDR3 is TGTGCCAGCAGTTTACGACAGCTTAGCAATCAGCCCCAGCATTTT. It specifies CASSLRQLSNQPQHF.

The chain couples TRBV7-2 to TRBJ2-2; the D is unclear. Germline CDR1 SGHTA, CDR2 FQGNSA. Trimming cost V 1 base and J 3 bases, with 9 bases left between them. The CDR3 consists of 15 residues. The CDR3 reads CASSLVPGYTGELFF. The CDR3 nucleotides are TGTGCCAGCAGCTTAGTCCCGGGTTACACCGGGGAGCTGTTTTTT. Full variable domain (outside the CDR3, taken from reference TRBV7-2 and TRBJ2-2): GAGVSQSPSNKVTEKGKDVELRCDPISGHTALYWYRQSLGQGLEFLIYFQGNSAPDKSGLPSDRFSAERTGGSVSTLTIQRTQQEDSAVYLCASSLVPGYTGELFFGEGSRLTVL.

The rearrangement joins TRBV18 to TRBJ1-5, with no clear D. V was shortened by 5 bases and J by 7 bases, with 12 bases between the two germline ends. This CDR3 is built from 13 residues. CDR1 is KGHSH and CDR2 is LQKENI in the germline V gene. In DNA form, the CDR3 reads TGTGCCAGCTCATCTTACAGCGACCAGCCCCAGCATTTT. Translating it yields CASSSYSDQPQHF.

The rearrangement links TRBV6-1 to TRBJ2-1; no definite D call. This CDR3 is 15 amino acids long. Trimming removed 6 bases at V and 8 bases at J, with 20 bases between. Per the germline V gene, CDR1 is MNHNS and CDR2 is SASEGT. The chain's CDR3 is CASRDGPFFGDEQFF. DNA for the CDR3: TGTGCCAGCAGAGACGGCCCTTTCTTTGGTGATGAGCAGTTCTTC.

The chain carries TRBV28 and TRBJ2-7, with unresolved D. The CDR3 is 11 residues long. Trimming took off 3 bases at V and 6 bases at J, with 6 bases between the two ends. The V gene's germline CDR1 is MDHEN and CDR2 SYDVKM. CDR3 sequence (DNA): TGTGCCAGCAGTTTTCGAGTCGAGCAGTACTTC. Translating it yields CASSFRVEQYF.

V is TRBV30 and J is TRBJ1-6; 10 bases align to TRBD1. CDR1 is GTSNPN and CDR2 is SVGIG in the germline V gene (reference sequence). This CDR3 comprises 15 residues. V shed 2 bases and J 7 bases; nucleotides not matched to a gene: 5. CDR3 DNA sequence: TGTGCCTGGAGTACGACAGGGGGCGTGAATTCACCCCTCCACTTT. Its protein is CAWSTTGGVNSPLHF.

The rearrangement joins TRBV28 to TRBJ2-7, with 8 bases matching TRBD1. The germline gives CDR1 MDHEN, CDR2 SYDVKM. The trim removed 6 bases at V and 4 bases at J, leaving 14 bases unmatched. This CDR3 has 16 residues. In DNA, the CDR3 is TGTGCCAGCAGCCCTACAGGACAGGGTAGGAGTTACGAGCAGTACTTC. Translated, it gives CASSPTGQGRSYEQYF. Full variable domain (outside the CDR3, taken from reference TRBV28 and TRBJ2-7): DVKVTQSSRYLVKRTGEKVFLECVQDMDHENMFWYRQDPGLGLRLIYFSYDVKMKEKGDIPEGYSVSREKKERFSLILESASTNQTSMYLCASSPTGQGRSYEQYFGPGTRLTVT.

The rearrangement links TRBV11-3 to TRBJ2-3, with TRBD1 as a possible D gene (6 bases). V was trimmed by 1 base and J by 4 bases, leaving 9 bases between them. Germline CDR1 is SGHNT and CDR2 is YENEEA. This CDR3 has 14 residues. Here the CDR3 DNA reads TGTGCCAGCAGCTTAGGACAGGCCTCAGATACGCAGTATTTT. Amino acids: CASSLGQASDTQYF.

The chain links TRBV29-1 to TRBJ2-3; D unclear. The ends were cut back, 3 bases at V and 6 bases at J, with 10 bases in the middle. Germline CDR1 SQVTM, CDR2 ANQGSEA. This CDR3 is built from 12 residues. Here the CDR3 DNA reads TGCAGCGTTGACCCCAGCAGCGATACGCAGTATTTT. Residues: CSVDPSSDTQYF.

CDR3 sequence reads: CASSLVGVFGNTIYF. DNA for the CDR3: TGTGCCAGCAGCTTAGTCGGGGTTTTCGGAAACACCATATATTTT. The chain couples TRBV7-2 to TRBJ1-3; the D is unclear. Germline assignment: CDR1 SGHTA and CDR2 FQGNSA. Trimming shortened V by 1 base and J by 4 bases, and 11 bases separated the two germline ends. CDR3 length: 15 amino acids.

This clone was observed once. The V and J genes are TRBV5-1 and TRBJ2-1; TRBD2 matches 10 bases. The V and J ends lost 0 bases and 7 bases, in that order; junction bases with no gene match: 7. Germline V lookup: CDR1 SGHRS, CDR2 YFSETQ. This CDR3 spans 16 amino acids. In DNA, the CDR3 is TGCGCCAGCAGCTTGGAGGCCAGCGGGAGGGGTAATGAGCAGTTCTTC. This encodes CASSLEASGRGNEQFF.

J is TRBJ1-5 and V is TRBV16; D possibly corresponds to TRBD1 (6 bases). V lost 1 base, J lost 0 bases, and 16 bases lay in between. Germline assignment: CDR1 KGHSY and CDR2 FQNENV. The CDR3 is 18 amino acids. The CDR3 reads CASSQLGQGLHSNQPQHF. For the CDR3, the DNA is TGTGCCAGCAGCCAATTGGGGCAGGGGCTCCATAGCAATCAGCCCCAGCATTTT.

The chain has TRBV2 and TRBJ2-5, with D possibly matching TRBD2 (6 bases). Germline V gives CDR1 SNHLY, CDR2 FYNNEI. CDR3 length: 13 amino acids. V dropped 8 bases and J dropped 5 bases, with 15 bases sitting between them. CDR3 loop: CASHETGVETQYF. The CDR3 DNA reads TGTGCCAGCCACGAAACGGGGGTTGAGACCCAGTACTTC.

This chain connects TRBV19 to TRBJ2-5; D is unresolved. The germline V gene has CDR1 LNHDA and CDR2 SQIVND (reference sequence). The CDR3 loop spans 15 amino acids. Trimming stripped 0 bases from V and 5 bases from J, with 13 bases between. The CDR3 bases are TGTGCCAGTAGTATAGATCGAAGTGACCGGGAGACCCAGTACTTC. Protein product: CASSIDRSDRETQYF.

This chain uses TRBV11-2 with TRBJ2-2, with unresolved D. The V and J ends lost 1 base and 0 bases respectively, with 9 bases between them. The germline V gene encodes CDR1 SGHAT and CDR2 FQNNGV. This CDR3 has 16 residues. The CDR3 nucleotides read TGTGCCAGCAGCTTAGTGAGGCTAGCGAACACCGGGGAGCTGTTTTTT. The encoded protein is CASSLVRLANTGELFF.

J is TRBJ1-4 and V is TRBV7-9; D gene unclear. Germline V lookup: CDR1 SEHNR, CDR2 FQNEAQ (reference sequence). V lost 2 bases, J lost 7 bases, and 8 bases lay in between. The CDR3 is 13 residues long. CDR3 sequence (DNA): TGTGCCAGCAGCTTACTGCATCTTGAAAAACTGTTTTTT. Protein sequence: CASSLLHLEKLFF.

This rearrangement joins TRBV28 to TRBJ1-1; 8 bases are a match to TRBD1. The germline V gene has CDR1 MDHEN and CDR2 SYDVKM. The CDR3 has 14 amino acids. V trimming: 4 bases; J trimming: 1 base; junction bases outside the gene matches: 2. The CDR3 loop is CASSYDRGNTEAFF. The DNA for the CDR3 is TGTGCCAGCAGTTACGACAGGGGGAACACTGAAGCTTTCTTT.

In its sample, this clone was seen a few times. The genes are TRBV28 and TRBJ1-2; the D is unclear. Germline CDR1 reads MDHEN; CDR2 reads SYDVKM. Between the trimmed V and J ends, which lost 6 bases and 8 bases, there was a span of 10 bases. This CDR3 comprises 11 residues. The CDR3 loop reads CASSLQRGYTF. The CDR3 DNA follows: TGTGCCAGCAGCCTCCAGCGAGGCTACACCTTC.

This chain connects TRBV5-1 to TRBJ2-1; D call uncertain. The CDR3 loop spans 16 amino acids. V gave up 0 bases and J gave up 4 bases, with 14 bases separating them. Germline V lookup: CDR1 SGHRS, CDR2 YFSETQ. The CDR3: CASSLGATTTYNEQFF. For the CDR3, the DNA is TGCGCCAGCAGCTTGGGGGCCACCACAACTTACAATGAGCAGTTCTTC.

The V gene is TRBV10-2, the J gene TRBJ2-5; 9 positions agree with TRBD2. V gave up 5 bases and J gave up 4 bases; unmatched junction bases: 5. CDR1 and CDR2 (germline): WSHSY, SAAADI. The CDR3 is 14 residues long. CDR3 DNA sequence: TGCGCCAGCAGTTCAGCGGGAGGACCAGAGACCCAGTACTTC. Translated: CASSSAGGPETQYF.

The V and J genes are TRBV6-5 and TRBJ2-1; 11 bases are a match to TRBD1. Germline V lookup: CDR1 MNHEY, CDR2 SVGAGI. The V and J ends lost 6 bases and 7 bases, in that order; junction bases with no gene match: 8. CDR3 length: 15 residues. DNA for the CDR3: TGTGCCAGCAGCCCCGGGACAGGGGGTCGGAATGAGCAGTTCTTC. As protein: CASSPGTGGRNEQFF.

This rearrangement joins TRBV7-9 to TRBJ2-2; perhaps TRBD1 as D (5 bases). V shed 5 bases and J shed 4 bases, with 11 bases lying between them. The CDR3 runs 14 residues. The germline V gene encodes CDR1 SEHNR and CDR2 FQNEAQ (reference sequence). The DNA for the CDR3 is TGTGCCAGCAGCCCCAGGGTAGGCACCGGGGAGCTGTTTTTT. Protein sequence: CASSPRVGTGELFF.

The chain employs TRBV7-1 and TRBJ2-6; D unresolved. TRBV7-1 is identified as an open reading frame with a role that is uncertain. CDR3 length: 15 amino acids. V was trimmed by 5 bases and J by 0 bases, leaving 8 bases between them. The CDR3 bases are TGTGCCAGCAGCCACGTCAGCTCTGGGGCCAACGTCCTGACTTTC. The encoded protein is CASSHVSSGANVLTF.

The chain links TRBV9 to TRBJ2-7; 11 positions agree with TRBD1. With V trimmed by 1 base and J by 5 bases, 8 bases remained unmatched. The CDR3 spans 16 residues. Germline CDR1 SGDLS, CDR2 YYNGEE. CDR3 residues: CASSVPDRGRGNEQYF. The CDR3 DNA reads TGTGCCAGCAGCGTACCGGACAGGGGGCGCGGGAACGAGCAGTACTTC.

This clone came up once. The chain uses TRBV7-8 and TRBJ2-7, with TRBD2 identical over 12 bases. The CDR3 has 17 amino acids. The V segment lost 2 bases and the J segment 6 bases; nucleotides outside the gene matches: 11. Germline V gene sequence: CDR1 SGHVS, CDR2 FQNEAQ. In DNA form, the CDR3 reads TGTGCCAGCAGCTTAAGTCCGCTAGCGGGAGGGTTGGCCGAGCAGTACTTC. This encodes CASSLSPLAGGLAEQYF.

This chain uses TRBV6-5 with TRBJ1-2; 11 bases align to TRBD1. V lost 4 bases and J lost 4; bases outside the gene matches: 2. This CDR3 region has 14 residues. Germline CDR1 reads MNHEY; CDR2 reads SVGAGI. CDR3 sequence (DNA): TGTGCCAGCAGTTGGGGACAGGGGGGCTATGGCTACACCTTC. It is translated as CASSWGQGGYGYTF.

The chain couples TRBV2 to TRBJ1-1; D remains ambiguous. This CDR3 has 13 residues. Trimming took off 8 bases at V and 1 base at J, with 11 bases between the two ends. CDR1 and CDR2 from the germline V gene are SNHLY and FYNNEI. The CDR3 DNA reads TGTGCCAGCCAAAAGTCGGGGAACACTGAAGCTTTCTTT. This encodes CASQKSGNTEAFF.

The chain joins TRBV6-1 to TRBJ2-7; D perhaps matches TRBD2 (5 bases). The CDR3 sequence is 14 residues long. V lost 5 bases and J 2 bases, leaving 13 bases between the germline ends. CDR1 is MNHNS, CDR2 SASEGT, per germline. Written as DNA, the CDR3 is TGTGCCAGCAGTTCCAGGACTGGAACCTACGAGCAGTACTTC. Translation gives CASSSRTGTYEQYF.

This chain uses TRBV28 with TRBJ2-7, with 14 bases matching TRBD2. Per the germline V gene, CDR1 is MDHEN and CDR2 is SYDVKM. The V segment lost 8 bases and the J segment 3 bases; nucleotides outside the gene matches: 6. The CDR3 totals 15 residues. The CDR3 spells CASDSGTSGSYEQYF. Here the CDR3 DNA reads TGTGCCAGCGACTCTGGGACTAGCGGGAGCTACGAGCAGTACTTC.

The chain has TRBV2 and TRBJ2-3; TRBD2 matches 7 bases. With V trimmed by 7 bases and J by 4 bases, 17 bases remained unmatched. Germline loops: CDR1 SNHLY, CDR2 FYNNEI. The CDR3 loop spans 17 amino acids. This chain's CDR3 is CASIWAGDSPSADTQYF. The CDR3 DNA sequence: TGTGCCAGCATCTGGGCGGGAGACAGCCCGTCTGCAGATACGCAGTATTTT.